The 3 T cell receptor beta chains reported below all come from one sample, sequenced in a study of Graves' ophthalmopathy and Graves' hyperthyroidism. The authors amplified TCR beta CDR3 regions from RNA transcripts. The first round was an RT-PCR with HTBI primers, and the second round was a multiplex PCR. MiXCR, run by TCRdb on the multiplex PCR reads, gives a single entry per CDR3 protein. The table lists around 1.1 million distinct CDR3 sequences, approximately 35% of them singletons. The sequencing input was peripheral blood or thyroid tissue (not recorded which). The source of these receptors is an adult man with Graves' hyperthyroidism.

This clonotype was detected a few times. Compared with germline, one end of the junction differs, possibly owing to a read error. The J gene is TRBJ1-2, the V gene TRBV20-1, with unresolved D. The CDR3 runs 13 residues. In germline, CDR1 is DFQATT, CDR2 SNEGSKA (reference sequence). In DNA, the CDR3 is TGCAGCGCTATCAGGTCGGCGGTTGAAGACTACACCTTC. Its translation is CSAIRSAVEDYTF.

The chain links TRBV29-1 to TRBJ1-1, with 7 bases lining up with TRBD1. The CDR3 consists of 12 residues. Germline V gene data show CDR1 as SQVTM and CDR2 as ANQGSEA. The junction had 7 bases not matched to a gene; V was cut back by 8 bases and J by 4 bases. The CDR3 here is CSSSTGITEAFF. CDR3 DNA sequence: TGCAGCAGTTCGACAGGGATCACTGAAGCTTTCTTT.

At least ten counts were recorded for this clonotype. This chain joins TRBV11-2 and TRBJ1-6; 9 bases are shared with TRBD1. Germline V gene lookup returns CDR1 SGHAT and CDR2 FQNNGV. J was trimmed by 2 bases and V by 4 bases; bases with no gene match: 3. The CDR3 is made up of 16 amino acids. In nucleotides, the CDR3 is TGTGCCAGCAGCTCGGGACAGGGTCCCTATAATTCACCCCTCCACTTT. Its protein is CASSSGQGPYNSPLHF.